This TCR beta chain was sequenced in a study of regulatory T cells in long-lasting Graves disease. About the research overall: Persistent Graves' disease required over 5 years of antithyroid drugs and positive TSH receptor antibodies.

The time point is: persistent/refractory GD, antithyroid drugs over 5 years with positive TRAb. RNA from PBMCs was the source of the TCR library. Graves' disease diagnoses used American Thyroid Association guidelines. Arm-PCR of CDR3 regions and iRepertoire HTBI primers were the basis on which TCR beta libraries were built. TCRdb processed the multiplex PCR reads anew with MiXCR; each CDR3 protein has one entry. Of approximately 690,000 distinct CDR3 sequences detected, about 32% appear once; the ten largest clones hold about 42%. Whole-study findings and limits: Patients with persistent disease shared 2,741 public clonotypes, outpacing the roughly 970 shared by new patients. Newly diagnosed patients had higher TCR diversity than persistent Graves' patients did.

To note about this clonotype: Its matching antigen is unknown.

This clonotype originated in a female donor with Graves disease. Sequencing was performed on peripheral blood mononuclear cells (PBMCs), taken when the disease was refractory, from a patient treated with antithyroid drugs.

This CDR3 is CATSREWVGSGEKLFF. The CDR3 region has the DNA TGTGCCACCAGCAGAGAATGGGTGGGAAGTGGAGAAAAACTGTTTTTT. The chain carries TRBV15 and TRBJ1-4; D gene unclear. V was trimmed by 0 bases and J by 8 bases, leaving 16 bases between them. Germline CDR1 reads LNHNV; CDR2 reads YYDKDF (reference sequence). This CDR3 region has 16 residues.